Shown below are 30 T cell receptor beta chains from a single sample sequenced in a study of T cells in Graves' hyperthyroidism and ophthalmopathy. It was RNA transcripts that yielded the amplified TCR beta CDR3 regions. TCR CDR3 underwent first-round RT-PCR with the HTBI primer set. TCRdb re-analysed the multiplex PCR reads in MiXCR, keeping a single row per CDR3 protein. The top ten hold more than 25% of the sample, which has around 250,000 distinct CDR3 sequences, roughly 15% seen once. Sequencing input: blood. Receptors were obtained from a woman aged 18-35 years with Graves' ophthalmopathy.

This clonotype came up many times. The chain combines TRBV2 with TRBJ1-2; 7 bases map to TRBD1. CDR3 length: 13 amino acids. Looked up from germline, CDR1 is SNHLY and CDR2 is FYNNEI. V was pared by 2 bases and J by 8 bases, with 5 bases of the junction left unmatched. The chain's CDR3 is CASSETGVGGYTF. The CDR3 DNA reads TGTGCCAGCAGTGAAACAGGGGTGGGCGGCTACACCTTC.

This clonotype was found many times. V gene TRBV28 combines with J gene TRBJ1-1; D is unresolved. The germline V and J ends were trimmed by 2 bases and 0 bases, with 7 bases remaining between them. The CDR3 spans 14 residues. CDR1 MDHEN and CDR2 SYDVKM come from the germline V gene. CDR3 nucleotides: TGTGCCAGCAGTTTAACGGAGCTGAACACTGAAGCTTTCTTT. As protein: CASSLTELNTEAFF.

This clonotype was detected many times. Here the CDR3 reads CASSEINEQFF. CDR3 in DNA: TGTGCCAGCAGTGAAATCAATGAGCAGTTCTTC. The chain links TRBV6-1 to TRBJ2-1; unclear D gene. V lost 2 bases, J lost 6 bases, and 2 bases lay in between. The CDR3 has 11 amino acids. CDR1 is MNHNS, CDR2 SASEGT, per germline.

Points on this clonotype: A clone one base away is much larger, so this may be a read error. The gene calls are TRBV2 and TRBJ2-2, with 13 bases identical to TRBD2. The germline gives CDR1 SNHLY, CDR2 FYNNEI. The CDR3 spans 16 residues. The trim removed 6 bases at V and 1 base at J, leaving 2 bases unmatched. CDR3 protein: CASSWTSGGNTGELFF. Written as DNA, the CDR3 is TGTGCCAGCAGCTGGACTAGCGGGGGGAACACCGGGGAGCTGTTTTTT.

This clonotype occurred many times. The V call is TRBV20-1, the J call TRBJ1-1; 8 nucleotides align to TRBD1. V trimming: 5 bases; J trimming: 4 bases; junction bases outside the gene matches: 6. This CDR3 region has 13 residues. The germline V gene encodes CDR1 DFQATT and CDR2 SNEGSKA (reference sequence). The CDR3 spells CSASRTGLTEAFF. CDR3 in DNA: TGCAGTGCTTCCCGGACAGGGCTCACTGAAGCTTTCTTT.

The V and J genes are TRBV6-2 or TRBV6-3 and TRBJ1-4, with a weak D call TRBD1 (6 bases). Germline assignment: CDR1 MNHEY and CDR2 SVGEGT. The CDR3 runs 16 residues. V was trimmed by 6 bases and J by 5 bases, leaving 19 bases between them. For the CDR3, the DNA is TGTGCCAGCAGCCGCCGAGGGGCAGGGGACAATGAAAAACTGTTTTTT. This codes for CASSRRGAGDNEKLFF.

This clonotype has ten or more counts. This chain connects TRBV11-3 to TRBJ2-3, with D maybe TRBD1 (6 bases). Germline assignment: CDR1 SGHNT and CDR2 YENEEA. V lost 5 bases, J lost 3 bases, and 24 bases lay in between. This CDR3 contains 18 residues. The CDR3 loop reads CASSDALGSLQGTDTQYF. In DNA form, the CDR3 reads TGTGCCAGCAGCGATGCCCTTGGCAGTCTCCAGGGGACAGATACGCAGTATTTT. Complete variable domain (other parts from reference TRBV11-3 and TRBJ2-3): EAGVVQSPRYKIIEKKQPVAFWCNPISGHNTLYWYLQNLGQGPELLIRYENEEAVDDSQLPKDRFSAERLKGVDSTLKIQPAELGDSAVYLCASSDALGSLQGTDTQYFGPGTRLTVL.

At least ten counts were recorded for this clonotype. The V and J genes are TRBV2 and TRBJ2-7; D uncertain. Looked up from germline, CDR1 is SNHLY and CDR2 is FYNNEI. Trimming took off 8 bases at V and 2 bases at J, with 4 bases between the two ends. CDR3 size: 10 residues. The CDR3 spells CASGTYEQYF. The CDR3 region has the DNA TGTGCCAGCGGGACCTACGAGCAGTACTTC.

This clonotype was counted many times. The J gene is TRBJ2-1, the V gene TRBV7-9; weak D call: TRBD2 (6 bases). Trimming took off 2 bases at V and 5 bases at J, with 10 bases between the two ends. There are 14 residues in the CDR3. CDR1 and CDR2 (germline): SEHNR, FQNEAQ (reference sequence). The chain's CDR3 is CASSLFLADNEQFF. The CDR3 region has the DNA TGTGCCAGCAGCTTATTTTTAGCGGACAATGAGCAGTTCTTC.

Many counts were recorded for this clonotype. The chain has TRBV30 and TRBJ1-1; tentative D call: TRBD1 (5 bases). The germline V and J ends were trimmed by 5 bases and 10 bases, with 14 bases remaining between them. The germline V gene encodes CDR1 GTSNPN and CDR2 SVGIG (reference sequence). This CDR3 has 11 amino acids. The CDR3 region is CAWSMGGTAFF. Here the CDR3 DNA reads TGTGCCTGGTCTATGGGGGGGACAGCTTTCTTT.

This clonotype appeared a few times. The chain combines TRBV2 with TRBJ2-5, with D hard to call. V was clipped by 8 bases and J by 2 bases, with 12 bases between them. Germline V gene data show CDR1 as SNHLY and CDR2 as FYNNEI. The CDR3 is made up of 13 amino acids. CDR3 sequence: CASDQLWQETQYF. In DNA form, the CDR3 reads TGTGCCAGCGATCAGTTGTGGCAAGAGACCCAGTACTTC.

This clonotype was seen at least ten times. The chain is built from TRBV11-2 and TRBJ2-1, with TRBD2 matching 7 bases. The CDR3 extends over 14 amino acids. Germline V gene sequence: CDR1 SGHAT, CDR2 FQNNGV. V lost 3 bases to trimming and J lost 6 bases; unmatched junction nucleotides: 5. CDR3 amino acids: CASSFFRGSNEQFF. In DNA, the CDR3 is TGTGCCAGCAGCTTTTTCCGCGGGAGCAATGAGCAGTTCTTC.

This clonotype was picked up many times. V is TRBV19 and J is TRBJ1-1, with 7 bases that match TRBD1. The CDR3 has 13 amino acids. The trim removed 5 bases at V and 3 bases at J, leaving 3 bases unmatched. Germline V lookup: CDR1 LNHDA, CDR2 SQIVND (reference sequence). CDR3: CASSGDRDTEAFF. CDR3 bases: TGTGCCAGTAGTGGAGACAGGGACACTGAAGCTTTCTTT.

This clonotype was seen many times. The chain couples TRBV20-1 to TRBJ2-3, with D perhaps matching TRBD1 (5 bases). The germline V gene has CDR1 DFQATT and CDR2 SNEGSKA (reference sequence). The CDR3 runs 15 residues. Trimming removed 5 bases at V and 2 bases at J, with 17 bases between. CDR3 protein: CSAWGLDPLTDTQYF. DNA for the CDR3: TGCAGTGCTTGGGGCCTGGATCCCCTCACAGATACGCAGTATTTT.

The rearrangement links TRBV5-1 to TRBJ2-2; TRBD2 aligns across 12 bases. The germline gives CDR1 SGHRS, CDR2 YFSETQ. The CDR3 extends over 16 amino acids. V trimming: 5 bases; J trimming: 1 base; junction bases outside the gene matches: 3. CDR3 in amino acids: CASSWGLAGNTGELFF. The DNA of the CDR3 is TGCGCCAGCAGTTGGGGACTAGCGGGGAACACCGGGGAGCTGTTTTTT. The whole variable domain, filled in from reference TRBV5-1 and TRBJ2-2, reads KAGVTQTPRYLIKTRGQQVTLSCSPISGHRSVSWYQQTPGQGLQFLFEYFSETQRNKGNFPGRFSGRQFSNSRSEMNVSTLELGDSALYLCASSWGLAGNTGELFFGEGSRLTVL.

This clonotype was seen repeatedly, ten times or more. The chain links TRBV20-1 to TRBJ1-5, with TRBD1 identical over 12 bases. Trimming cost V 6 bases and J 2 bases; bases outside gene matches: 14. The CDR3 is 18 amino acids. The germline CDR1 and CDR2 sequences are DFQATT and SNEGSKA (reference sequence). The CDR3 sequence is CSAQSGTGGEFGNQPQHF. The CDR3 DNA follows: TGCAGTGCCCAGTCCGGGACAGGGGGCGAGTTTGGCAATCAGCCCCAGCATTTT.

This clonotype was observed at least ten times. This chain connects TRBV7-2 to TRBJ2-3; D unresolved. Germline V lookup: CDR1 SGHTA, CDR2 FQGNSA. V was clipped by 1 base and J by 1 base, with 12 bases between them. There are 16 residues in the CDR3. As DNA, the CDR3 is TGTGCCAGCAGCTTAGATTTCCAGCCTGGCACAGATACGCAGTATTTT. Translating it yields CASSLDFQPGTDTQYF.

The table lists this clonotype with many counts. This sequence joins TRBV29-1 and TRBJ1-3; no reliable D call. This CDR3 is built from 14 residues. Trimming removed 0 bases at V and 4 bases at J, with 10 bases between. Germline CDR1 reads SQVTM; CDR2 reads ANQGSEA. CDR3: CSVEDGSLGNTIYF. The CDR3 region has the DNA TGCAGCGTTGAAGATGGAAGTCTCGGAAACACCATATATTTT. Variable domain in full (rest from reference TRBV29-1 and TRBJ1-3): SAVISQKPSRDICQRGTSLTIQCQVDSQVTMMFWYRQQPGQSLTLIATANQGSEATYESGFVIDKFPISRPNLTFSTLTVSNMSPEDSSIYLCSVEDGSLGNTIYFGEGSWLTVV.

This clonotype was picked up many times. In nucleotides, the CDR3 is TGTGCCAGCAGCGTCAGCCAGTTACCCTCTGGGGCCAACGTCCTGACTTTC. It codes for CASSVSQLPSGANVLTF. This chain joins TRBV9 and TRBJ2-6; D gene uncertain. Trimming removed 2 bases from V and 0 bases from J, with 12 bases in between. This CDR3 region has 17 residues. CDR1 SGDLS and CDR2 YYNGEE come from the germline V gene.

The chain couples TRBV7-9 to TRBJ1-2, with D maybe TRBD1 (5 bases). This CDR3 has 13 amino acids. The V end was cut by 4 bases, the J end by 7 bases, with 13 bases between. Germline assignment: CDR1 SEHNR and CDR2 FQNEAQ (reference sequence). CDR3 loop: CASSSGRFIGYTF. The CDR3 DNA sequence: TGTGCCAGCAGCTCGGGACGGTTTATTGGCTACACCTTC.

This clonotype was seen many times. This chain links TRBV12-3 or TRBV12-4 with TRBJ1-1, with 7 positions matching TRBD1. The J segment lost 4 bases and the V segment lost 3 bases, leaving 8 bases of the junction unmatched. The CDR3 is 15 amino acids. CDR3 in DNA: TGTGCCAGCAGTTTTTTACCCAACAGGGGCACTGAAGCTTTCTTT. Amino acid sequence: CASSFLPNRGTEAFF.

A word on this clonotype: One end of the junction is discordant with germline, which a read error may explain. The chain recombines TRBV3-1 with TRBJ2-1; D not resolved. Per the germline V gene, CDR1 is LGHDT and CDR2 is YNNKEL (reference sequence). This CDR3 contains 15 residues. The CDR3 DNA reads as TGTGTCAGCAGCCCCGGATCCCCCGGACCCTACGAGCAGTTCTTC. It is translated as CVSSPGSPGPYEQFF.

This clonotype came up a few times. Just one base apart from a much larger clone, this may be a read error. The CDR3 nucleotides are TGCAGCGTCTCCTACCCCGGGACTAGCGGGAGCGCCTACAATGAGCAGTTCTTC. Protein: CSVSYPGTSGSAYNEQFF. This chain links TRBV29-1 with TRBJ2-1; 14 positions agree with TRBD2. Trimming removed 6 bases from V and 2 bases from J; junction bases left unmatched: 12. The CDR3 runs to 18 residues. From germline, CDR1 is SQVTM and CDR2 ANQGSEA.

This clonotype was picked up many times. The chain has TRBV5-1 and TRBJ2-3, with D unclear. This CDR3 has 15 amino acids. Germline CDR1 is SGHRS and CDR2 is YFSETQ. V dropped 0 bases and J dropped 5 bases, with 13 bases sitting between them. The CDR3 region is CASSLATSRRDTQYF. The CDR3 DNA reads as TGCGCCAGCAGCTTGGCCACTTCTCGGAGAGATACGCAGTATTTT. Full variable domain (outside the CDR3, taken from reference TRBV5-1 and TRBJ2-3): KAGVTQTPRYLIKTRGQQVTLSCSPISGHRSVSWYQQTPGQGLQFLFEYFSETQRNKGNFPGRFSGRQFSNSRSEMNVSTLELGDSALYLCASSLATSRRDTQYFGPGTRLTVL.

With regard to this clonotype: This may be a read error: a much more frequent sequence differs by one nucleotide. This chain uses TRBV12-3 or TRBV12-4 with TRBJ2-1; maybe TRBD2 (5 bases). Trimming left V 3 bases short and J 1 base short, with 16 bases between. The CDR3 extends over 17 amino acids. CDR3 protein: CASSFRRKTNSYNEQFF. The CDR3 DNA sequence: TGTGCCAGCAGTTTCCGGCGGAAGACTAATTCCTACAATGAGCAGTTCTTC.

The chain uses TRBV20-1 and TRBJ1-5; perhaps TRBD1 as D (6 bases). Trimming removed 1 base at V and 1 base at J, with 8 bases between. CDR1 is DFQATT, CDR2 SNEGSKA, per germline (reference sequence). The CDR3 is 14 amino acids. DNA of the CDR3: TGCAGTGCTAGAGTGGGGGCCAGCAATCAGCCCCAGCATTTT. Translated, it gives CSARVGASNQPQHF.

This clonotype was seen many times. The rearrangement links TRBV3-2 to TRBJ1-5. TRBV3-2 corresponds to a pseudogene. The CDR3 sequence is 15 residues long. The CDR3 spells CASTPGRFKGQPQHF. CDR3 sequence (DNA): TGTGCCAGCACCCCAGGGAGGTTTAAAGGACAGCCCCAGCATTTT.

This clonotype was recorded at least ten times. DNA for the CDR3: TGCGCCAGCAGCCCCGTTAATTGGCGGGAGGGCCTCAGCACCGGGGAGCTGTTTTTT. Amino acid sequence: CASSPVNWREGLSTGELFF. The genes are TRBV5-1 and TRBJ2-2; 9 nucleotides line up with TRBD2. V was pared by 4 bases and J by 4 bases, with 17 bases of the junction left unmatched. The CDR3 spans 19 residues. The germline V gene encodes CDR1 SGHRS and CDR2 YFSETQ.

Note on this clonotype: A much larger clone lies one base from this, so it may be a read error. The rearrangement links TRBV6-5 to TRBJ2-1; D gene uncertain. The germline V and J ends were trimmed by 4 bases and 10 bases, with 20 bases remaining between them. CDR1 MNHEY and CDR2 SVGAGI come from the germline V gene. The CDR3 loop spans 15 amino acids. The CDR3 DNA is TGTGCCAGCAGTTTAGGGCGTTCGCGAATCCACGAGCAGTTCTTC. It yields the protein CASSLGRSRIHEQFF.

The chain recombines TRBV6-1 with TRBJ2-5; weak D call: TRBD1 (5 bases). This CDR3 region has 15 residues. V was trimmed by 1 base and J by 0 bases, leaving 9 bases between them. Germline CDR1 and CDR2: MNHNS and SASEGT. The chain's CDR3 is CASSEGTKYQETQYF. Written as DNA, the CDR3 is TGTGCCAGCAGTGAAGGGACAAAGTACCAAGAGACCCAGTACTTC.